The 3 T cell receptor beta chains in this list originate from one sample, sequenced in a study of identical twins. TCRdb reprocessed the 5' RACE reads via MiXCR and lists one record per CDR3 protein. The table has about 250,000 distinct CDR3 sequences, roughly 13% seen once; the top ten hold around 8.9%. Sequences were obtained from memory (CD45RO+) T cells sorted from blood. The receptors come from a woman younger than 35 in good health.

The V gene is TRBV6-5, the J gene TRBJ1-6; D is uncertain. The CDR3 extends over 14 amino acids. Trimming removed 0 bases at V and 6 bases at J, with 6 bases between. Germline CDR1 and CDR2: MNHEY and SVGAGI. The CDR3 DNA is TGTGCCAGCAGTTACTCGAGGGTTAATTCACCCCTCCACTTT. It specifies CASSYSRVNSPLHF.

The rearrangement joins TRBV12-3 or TRBV12-4 to TRBJ2-1, with 10 bases lining up with TRBD2. The CDR3 totals 15 residues. V lost 6 bases and J lost 9; bases outside the gene matches: 11. The CDR3 DNA is TGTGCCAGCAGCTACCCAATAGCGGGAGGAAGTGAGCAGTTCTTC. This encodes CASSYPIAGGSEQFF.

This clonotype was seen a few times. The chain joins TRBV20-1 to TRBJ1-6, with D possibly matching TRBD1 (5 bases). The CDR3 is made up of 13 amino acids. V dropped 5 bases and J dropped 7 bases, with 12 bases sitting between them. The germline gives CDR1 DFQATT, CDR2 SNEGSKA (reference sequence). CDR3 sequence (DNA): TGCAGTGCTCGGGACGCAGGCAATTCACCCCTCCACTTT. Its translation is CSARDAGNSPLHF.